This T cell receptor (beta chain) was recovered during a study of shared clonotypes between healthy human individuals. About the research overall: CD4 naive and memory got three plates each, CD8 naive two, CD8 memory one. Study-wide results and limits: Between a handful of donors, naive CD4 clonotypes were shared at a level of about 5%.

CD45RO-negative, CCR7-positively selected cells formed the naive CD8 fraction, excluding terminally differentiated effector memory CD45RA+ cells. Authors' processing steps: Filtering differed for immunoSEQ, which gave only junction sequences without quality scores. The method was immunoSEQ multiplex PCR; TCRdb's version includes in-frame clones alone and lacks a portion of them. V and J calls plus clone size are reproduced from that table; the DNA served to infer D and trimming. The sample holds around 2.1 million clones; about 92% are singletons and the top ten take 1.5% to 2%. As regards this clone: Antigen: not known.

What was sequenced was naive CD8+ T cells from PBMCs. The sequence derives from a young man in good health. Some clones in this sample may be carry-over from other donors' samples.

The CDR3 here is CASSSNLGGTHLQYEQYF. CDR3 DNA: TGTGCCAGCAGCAGCAACTTGGGGGGTACCCACCTTCAATACGAGCAGTACTTC. This chain uses TRBV7-9 with TRBJ2-7, with D perhaps TRBD2 (6 bases). The CDR3 extends over 18 amino acids. Germline values: CDR1 SEHNR, CDR2 FQNEAQ (reference sequence). Trimming pared 5 bases from V and 4 bases from J, leaving 27 bases between.